The 15 T cell receptor beta chains given below trace back to one sample, sequenced in a study of response to subunit inactivated influenza vaccine. TCRdb re-called the RT-PCR reads with MiXCR, one entry per CDR3 protein. Found here are a few hundred thousand distinct CDR3 sequences, 6% to 9% of them singletons; the top ten hold 13%. Source: PBMCs from blood, taken 23 months after vaccination. Receptors originate from a man aged 45 to 75 who received an inactivated influenza vaccine.

In this sample, this clonotype turned up a few times. The chain joins TRBV7-9 to TRBJ2-3; D is possibly TRBD1 (6 bases). The CDR3 extends over 14 amino acids. Germline CDR1 and CDR2: SEHNR and FQNEAQ (reference sequence). Between the trimmed V and J ends, which lost 3 bases and 4 bases, there was a span of 11 bases. The CDR3 protein is CASSLDSPPDTQYF. CDR3 coding DNA: TGTGCCAGCAGCTTGGACAGCCCCCCAGATACGCAGTATTTT.

The gene calls are TRBV6-2 or TRBV6-3 and TRBJ1-3, with D uncertain. Germline CDR1 and CDR2: MNHEY and SVGEGT. The V and J ends lost 6 bases and 2 bases respectively, with 14 bases between them. This CDR3 spans 15 amino acids. The CDR3 protein is CASSYPSGTGNTIYF. In DNA form, the CDR3 reads TGTGCCAGCAGCTACCCATCGGGGACTGGAAACACCATATATTTT.

The chain uses TRBV12-3 or TRBV12-4 and TRBJ2-1; D possibly corresponds to TRBD2 (6 bases). This CDR3 has 16 residues. V was trimmed by 4 bases and J by 8 bases, leaving 21 bases between them. CDR3 sequence reads: CASSSQAGQRIDEQFF. Written as DNA, the CDR3 is TGTGCCAGCAGTTCGCAAGCGGGTCAACGGATTGATGAGCAGTTCTTC.

V usage is TRBV7-2 and J usage is TRBJ2-1; TRBD2 might be the D (5 bases). Per the germline V gene, CDR1 is SGHTA and CDR2 is FQGNSA. Trimming stripped 5 bases from V and 4 bases from J, with 15 bases between. This CDR3 is built from 15 residues. In nucleotides, the CDR3 is TGTGCCAGCAGCCCCAGTGCTAGCCGTTACAATGAGCAGTTCTTC. Protein sequence: CASSPSASRYNEQFF.

This chain uses TRBV29-1 with TRBJ1-1; no firm D call. Germline V gene sequence: CDR1 SQVTM, CDR2 ANQGSEA. The CDR3 loop spans 11 amino acids. V lost 7 bases, J lost 5 bases, and 11 bases lay in between. The CDR3, as DNA: TGCAGCGCCAACAGACGGACTGAAGCTTTCTTT. Translation gives CSANRRTEAFF. The whole variable domain, filled in from reference TRBV29-1 and TRBJ1-1, reads SAVISQKPSRDICQRGTSLTIQCQVDSQVTMMFWYRQQPGQSLTLIATANQGSEATYESGFVIDKFPISRPNLTFSTLTVSNMSPEDSSIYLCSANRRTEAFFGQGTRLTVV.

This CDR3 reads CASSYSRGGHNNEQFF. CDR3 bases: TGTGCCAGCAGTTACTCGAGGGGCGGACACAACAATGAGCAGTTCTTC. This chain uses TRBV6-5 with TRBJ2-1; D is possibly TRBD1 or TRBD2 (5 bases each). Germline-derived CDR1 and CDR2 are MNHEY and SVGAGI. The CDR3 is 16 residues long. Trimming left V 0 bases short and J 5 bases short, with 14 bases between.

This clonotype has at least ten counts. The rearrangement links TRBV11-1 to TRBJ1-2, with D possibly TRBD1 on 6 matching bases. Trimming removed 2 bases at V and 1 base at J, with 20 bases between. CDR1 and CDR2 from the germline V gene are SGHAT and FQDESV (reference sequence). The CDR3 sequence is 18 residues long. The CDR3 DNA reads as TGTGCCAGCAGCTTATTAATCGGGGGGGCTGAAGTTAACTATGGCTACACCTTC. Translation: CASSLLIGGAEVNYGYTF.

This clonotype occurred a few times. The chain has TRBV7-2 and TRBJ2-1; TRBD2 matches 14 bases. Germline values: CDR1 SGHTA, CDR2 FQGNSA. The J segment lost 8 bases and the V segment lost 5 bases, leaving 8 bases of the junction unmatched. This CDR3 has 16 amino acids. This chain's CDR3 is CASSKGLAGGLDEQFF. CDR3 in DNA: TGTGCCAGCAGCAAAGGACTAGCGGGGGGCCTCGATGAGCAGTTCTTC.

The rearrangement joins TRBV29-1 to TRBJ2-2; D remains ambiguous. This CDR3 is 12 amino acids long. Germline-derived CDR1 and CDR2 are SQVTM and ANQGSEA. DNA of the CDR3: TGCACCTCTAGAGGCAGCGACGGGGAGCTGTTTTTT. Translated, it gives CTSRGSDGELFF.

At least ten counts were recorded for this clonotype. This chain uses TRBV29-1 with TRBJ2-3; D possibly corresponds to TRBD1 (6 bases). The ends were cut back, 7 bases at V and 2 bases at J, with 13 bases in the middle. This CDR3 spans 13 amino acids. CDR1 is SQVTM and CDR2 is ANQGSEA in the germline V gene. DNA of the CDR3: TGCAGCGCACAACAGGGAGCCACAGATACGCAGTATTTT. It encodes CSAQQGATDTQYF.

For this clonotype: Germline is not matched at one junction end, which may reflect a read error. The rearrangement joins TRBV24-1 to TRBJ2-1, with D possibly being TRBD2 (6 bases). CDR3 length: 15 residues. Germline loops: CDR1 KGHDR, CDR2 SFDVKD. The CDR3 region has the DNA TGTGCCACCAGTGATTTAGGGGCGGGGTGGAGTGAGCAGCTCTTC. Its translation: CATSDLGAGWSEQLF.

V gene TRBV7-2 combines with J gene TRBJ2-7; 10 bases align to TRBD2. The CDR3 length is 14 residues. The V gene end was trimmed by 5 bases and the J gene end by 5 bases; junction bases not matched to a gene: 6. Germline V gives CDR1 SGHTA, CDR2 FQGNSA. The CDR3 here is CASSKAGGFDEQYF. As DNA, the CDR3 is TGTGCCAGCAGCAAAGCGGGAGGGTTCGACGAGCAGTACTTC. The variable domain in full, completed from reference TRBV7-2 and TRBJ2-7, reads GAGVSQSPSNKVTEKGKDVELRCDPISGHTALYWYRQSLGQGLEFLIYFQGNSAPDKSGLPSDRFSAERTGGSVSTLTIQRTQQEDSAVYLCASSKAGGFDEQYFGPGTRLTVT.

This clonotype rates as medium-sized. The rearrangement joins TRBV4-2 to TRBJ1-3, with a tentative D call TRBD1 (5 bases). V lost 3 bases, J lost 2 bases, and 14 bases lay in between. This CDR3 is 16 amino acids long. From germline, CDR1 is LGHNA and CDR2 YNFKEQ. The CDR3 here is CASSHTQAGTGNTIYF. CDR3 in DNA: TGTGCCAGCAGCCATACTCAAGCAGGGACTGGAAACACCATATATTTT.

This clonotype was picked up many times. The chain combines TRBV2 with TRBJ2-3; maybe TRBD2 (5 bases). The germline V gene encodes CDR1 SNHLY and CDR2 FYNNEI. Trimming pared 4 bases from V and 2 bases from J, leaving 25 bases between. The CDR3 contains 19 residues. As DNA, the CDR3 is TGTGCCAGCAGTGGTATGAGTCAGCTAGCAAAGACTCTCACAGATACGCAGTATTTT. Residues: CASSGMSQLAKTLTDTQYF. The whole variable domain, filled in from reference TRBV2 and TRBJ2-3, reads EPEVTQTPSHQVTQMGQEVILRCVPISNHLYFYWYRQILGQKVEFLVSFYNNEISEKSEIFDDQFSVERPDGSNFTLKIRSTKLEDSAMYFCASSGMSQLAKTLTDTQYFGPGTRLTVL.

This clonotype was detected ten times or more. The rearrangement links TRBV20-1 to TRBJ2-5, with a tentative D call TRBD1 (6 bases). This CDR3 is built from 15 residues. V was pared by 6 bases and J by 6 bases, with 23 bases between. Germline V gene data show CDR1 as DFQATT and CDR2 as SNEGSKA (reference sequence). CDR3: CSAQPIGQPRKTQYF. CDR3 sequence (DNA): TGCAGTGCCCAACCGATCGGACAGCCAAGGAAGACCCAGTACTTC.